The rows below give T cell receptor beta chains drawn from one sample of a study of T cell responses to AZD1222 COVID-19 vaccine. This table comes from immunoSEQ multiplex PCR, and its TCRdb copy is limited to in-frame clones, with some not included. Here the sample spans 150,000 to 200,000 clones, more than 90% being singletons. This material consisted of peripheral blood, taken 28 days after the second dose of the MenACWY control vaccine. These receptor sequences come from an adult who received the MenACWY meningococcal vaccine as a control. Both conserved end residues are part of each CDR3. The D gene is left open where the match is weak. Clone size, where shown, is once, few, many, or a class for clones that have expanded.

j_gene,v_gene,abundance,d_gene,CDR3aa,CDR3nt
TRBJ2-1,TRBV7-9,.,.,CASSLPGANEQFF,TGTGCCAGCAGCTTACCGGGAGCTAATGAGCAGTTCTTC
TRBJ1-1,TRBV9,.,TRBD1,CASSGVRQGTTEAFF,TGTGCCAGCAGCGGGGTTCGACAGGGTACCACTGAAGCTTTCTTT
TRBJ2-3,TRBV10-1,few,.,CASSESAINTQYF,TGCGCCAGCAGTGAGTCGGCCATTAATACGCAGTATTTT
TRBJ2-2,TRBV6-2/TRBV6-3,.,.,CASSPQGITGELFF,TGTGCCAGCAGTCCCCAGGGTATCACCGGGGAGCTGTTTTTT
TRBJ2-3,TRBV3-1/TRBV3-2,.,TRBD2,CASSQSSGTTDTQYF,TGTGCCAGCAGCCAATCTAGCGGGACCACAGATACGCAGTATTTT
TRBJ1-1,TRBV6-6,.,.,CASRELDSPPLTEAFF,TGTGCCAGCAGGGAACTGGACAGTCCCCCTCTAACTGAAGCTTTCTTT
TRBJ1-6,TRBV7-9,.,.,CASSSPEGYSPLHF,TGTGCCAGCAGCTCACCTGAGGGGTATTCACCCCTCCACTTT
TRBJ2-2,TRBV5-1,.,.,CASSREGGPGELFF,TGCGCCAGCAGCCGGGAAGGGGGGCCCGGGGAGCTGTTTTTT
TRBJ1-4,TRBV7-2,once,.,CASSLGTLGRKLFF,TGTGCCAGCAGCTTGGGGACCCTGGGCCGAAAACTGTTTTTT
TRBJ1-6,TRBV21-1,.,.,CASILLGRTELQVNNSPLHF,TGTGCCAGCATCCTCCTGGGTAGGACAGAACTACAAGTTAATAATTCACCCCTCCACTTT
TRBJ2-7,TRBV11-1,.,TRBD2,CASSLTSGSSYEQYF,TGTGCCAGCAGCTTAACTAGCGGGAGCTCCTACGAGCAGTACTTC
TRBJ2-3,TRBV20-1,.,.,CSASRGVGGADTQYF,TGCAGTGCTAGTAGAGGTGTAGGAGGGGCAGATACGCAGTATTTT
TRBJ1-3,TRBV9,.,TRBD1,CASSTGGPGNTIYF,TGTGCCAGCAGCACAGGGGGCCCTGGAAACACCATATATTTT
TRBJ2-5,TRBV6-5,.,TRBD2,CASSSGLKETQYF,TGTGCCAGCTCTAGCGGGTTGAAAGAGACCCAGTACTTC
TRBJ1-3,TRBV2,.,.,CASSEARGPPGNTIYF,TGTGCCAGCAGTGAAGCAAGGGGTCCGCCTGGAAACACCATATATTTT
TRBJ1-4,TRBV5-1,.,.,CASSRQSSEKLFF,TGCGCCAGCAGTCGACAGAGCAGTGAAAAACTGTTTTTT
TRBJ1-2,TRBV28,few,TRBD1,CASSPDRGKRADYGYTF,TGTGCCAGCAGTCCGGACAGGGGAAAAAGGGCAGACTATGGCTACACCTTC
TRBJ1-6,TRBV5-1,.,.,CASSLNSQRYNSPLHF,TGCGCCAGCAGCCTCAATTCCCAGCGATATAATTCACCCCTCCACTTT
TRBJ1-1,TRBV5-1,.,.,CASSLTQNTEAFF,TGCGCCAGCAGCTTGACCCAAAACACTGAAGCTTTCTTT
TRBJ1-5,TRBV12-5,.,.,CASGLGFPGGNQPQHF,TGTGCTAGTGGTTTGGGTTTTCCCGGGGGCAATCAGCCCCAGCATTTT
TRBJ2-6,TRBV4-1,.,TRBD1,CASSQGQAISGANVLTF,TGCGCCAGCAGCCAGGGACAGGCGATCTCTGGGGCCAACGTCCTGACTTTC
TRBJ1-4,TRBV9,.,.,CASSVDGRTNEKLFF,TGTGCCAGCAGCGTAGATGGAAGAACTAATGAAAAACTGTTTTTT
TRBJ2-7,TRBV28,.,.,CASSPLRGSGGNYEQYF,TGTGCCAGCAGTCCGTTAAGGGGGTCCGGGGGGAACTACGAGCAGTACTTC
TRBJ1-6,TRBV6-5,.,.,CASSQDRGNSPLHF,TGTGCCAGCAGTCAGGACAGAGGGAATTCACCCCTCCACTTT
TRBJ2-7,TRBV7-2,.,.,CASSSPGAPDEQYF,TGTGCCAGCAGCTCCCCAGGGGCGCCCGACGAGCAGTACTTC
TRBJ2-2,TRBV11-3,.,TRBD2,CASSPQAGVTGELFF,TGTGCCAGCAGCCCCCAAGCGGGAGTAACCGGGGAGCTGTTTTTT
TRBJ2-1,TRBV3-1/TRBV3-2,.,.,CASSQDVAGTQFF,TGTGCCAGCAGCCAAGATGTGGCGGGGACGCAGTTCTTC
TRBJ1-5,TRBV29-1,.,.,CSVEEFSNQPQHF,TGCAGCGTTGAAGAATTTAGCAATCAGCCCCAGCATTTT
TRBJ1-3,TRBV7-9,.,.,CASRPSLQNTIYF,TGTGCCAGCAGACCTTCCCTCCAAAACACCATATATTTT
TRBJ2-3,TRBV5-1,.,.,CASSFYSVTRGDTQYF,TGCGCCAGCAGCTTCTACAGCGTCACCAGGGGTGATACGCAGTATTTT
TRBJ2-5,TRBV19,.,TRBD2,CASSETSRTGETQYF,TGTGCCAGTAGTGAGACTAGCCGGACGGGCGAGACCCAGTACTTC
TRBJ1-4,TRBV3-1/TRBV3-2,.,TRBD1,CASSAVVQGADEKLFF,TGTGCCAGCAGCGCAGTCGTCCAGGGGGCGGATGAAAAACTGTTTTTT
TRBJ2-1,TRBV7-3,.,TRBD2,CASSPAGGLTDDEQFF,TGTGCCAGCAGCCCCGCGGGAGGCCTAACCGACGATGAGCAGTTCTTC
TRBJ1-1,TRBV14,.,.,CASSHVRGTEAFF,TGTGCCAGCAGCCACGTGAGGGGAACTGAAGCTTTCTTT
TRBJ1-5,TRBV19,.,.,CASNPYRGQNQPQHF,TGTGCCAGTAACCCGTACCGAGGGCAGAATCAGCCCCAGCATTTT
TRBJ1-5,TRBV5-1,.,.,CASSPRGGGNQPQHF,TGCGCCAGCAGCCCTCGAGGGGGAGGCAATCAGCCCCAGCATTTT
TRBJ1-6,TRBV5-4,.,.,CASSLGPLGRTDPLHF,TGTGCCAGCAGCTTGGGTCCCCTGGGACGGACGGATCCCCTCCACTTT
TRBJ2-1,TRBV6-2/TRBV6-3,.,TRBD1,CASSSGQGVIDEQFF,TGTGCCAGCAGTTCGGGACAGGGTGTAATCGATGAGCAGTTCTTC
TRBJ2-1,TRBV19,.,.,CASSIASSYNEQFF,TGTGCCAGTAGTATAGCTAGCTCCTACAATGAGCAGTTCTTC
TRBJ1-3,TRBV25-1,.,.,CASSTVGNTIYF,TGTGCCAGCTCCACAGTTGGAAACACCATATATTTT
TRBJ1-1,TRBV4-1,.,.,CASSQVGRTNTEAFF,TGCGCCAGCAGCCAAGTAGGCAGGACGAACACTGAAGCTTTCTTT
TRBJ2-1,TRBV27,.,TRBD2,CASTPSPGLAGNNEQFF,TGTGCCAGCACCCCCTCTCCGGGACTAGCGGGCAACAATGAGCAGTTCTTC
TRBJ2-1,TRBV24-1,few,.,CATSDSRDFGVTNEQFF,TGTGCCACCAGTGATTCCCGGGACTTTGGGGTAACCAATGAGCAGTTCTTC
TRBJ1-3,TRBV24-1,.,TRBD1,CATSESGTGSGNTIYF,TGTGCCACCAGTGAATCCGGGACAGGGTCCGGAAACACCATATATTTT
TRBJ2-2,TRBV4-3,.,.,CASSQEGGTGELFF,TGCGCCAGCAGCCAAGAGGGCGGAACCGGGGAGCTGTTTTTT
TRBJ2-1,TRBV6-6,.,.,CASSYSTGTLDEQFF,TGTGCCAGCAGTTACTCGACAGGAACGCTCGATGAGCAGTTCTTC
TRBJ2-5,TRBV20-1,.,TRBD2,CSASYPSGSETQYF,TGCAGTGCTAGTTACCCTAGCGGGAGTGAGACCCAGTACTTC
TRBJ1-3,TRBV30,once,.,CAWSSSVSGNTIYF,TGTGCCTGGAGTTCTTCCGTCTCTGGAAACACCATATATTTT
TRBJ1-6,TRBV23-1,.,.,CASSLPGSASFNSPLHF,TGCGCCAGCAGTCTTCCTGGGAGTGCCTCTTTTAATTCACCCCTCCACTTT
TRBJ2-2,TRBV4-2,.,TRBD2,CASSHRRLAKIGGTGELFF,TGTGCCAGCAGCCACCGGAGACTAGCGAAAATTGGGGGCACCGGGGAGCTGTTTTTT
TRBJ1-4,TRBV2,.,TRBD1,CASSPTGGAAEEEKLFF,TGTGCCAGCAGTCCGACAGGGGGCGCGGCGGAGGAAGAAAAACTGTTTTTT
TRBJ1-4,TRBV6-5,.,TRBD1,CASSYGTGVNEKLFF,TGTGCCAGCAGTTACGGGACAGGGGTGAATGAAAAACTGTTTTTT
TRBJ2-7,TRBV7-2,.,.,CASSFSGEQYF,TGTGCCAGCAGCTTCTCGGGAGAGCAGTACTTC
TRBJ2-5,TRBV4-1,.,.,CASSPVGGGGETQYF,TGCGCCAGCAGCCCTGTGGGGGGAGGTGGGGAGACCCAGTACTTC
TRBJ2-3,TRBV29-1,.,TRBD2,CSVVSGRTTDTQYF,TGCAGCGTTGTGAGCGGGAGAACCACAGATACGCAGTATTTT
TRBJ1-2,TRBV4-3,few,.,CASSQDLQAYGYTF,TGCGCCAGCAGCCAAGATCTACAAGCCTATGGCTACACCTTC
TRBJ1-3,TRBV19,.,TRBD1,CASLDRGGGNTIYF,TGTGCCAGCCTCGACAGGGGCGGAGGAAACACCATATATTTT